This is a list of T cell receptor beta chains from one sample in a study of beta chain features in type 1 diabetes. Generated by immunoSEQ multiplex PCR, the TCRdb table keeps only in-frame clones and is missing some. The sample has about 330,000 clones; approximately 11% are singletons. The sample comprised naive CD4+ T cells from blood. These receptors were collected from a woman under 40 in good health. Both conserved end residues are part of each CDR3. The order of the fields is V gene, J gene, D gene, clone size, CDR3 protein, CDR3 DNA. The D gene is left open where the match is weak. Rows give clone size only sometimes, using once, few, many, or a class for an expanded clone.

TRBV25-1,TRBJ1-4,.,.,CASSARQATNEKLFF,TGTGCCAGCAGTGCTCGACAAGCAACTAATGAAAAACTGTTTTTT
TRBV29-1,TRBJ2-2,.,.,CSVSGRGVYTGELFF,TGCAGCGTTTCCGGCAGGGGAGTATATACCGGGGAGCTGTTTTTT
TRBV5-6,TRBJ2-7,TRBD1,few,CASSLVGTGSYEQYF,TGTGCCAGCAGCTTGGTGGGGACAGGGTCCTACGAGCAGTACTTC
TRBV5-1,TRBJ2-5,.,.,CASSQGETQYF,TGCGCCAGCAGCCAGGGGGAGACCCAGTACTTC
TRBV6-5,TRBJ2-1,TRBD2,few,CASSTSGTSYNEQFF,TGTGCCAGCAGTACTAGCGGGACCTCCTACAATGAGCAGTTCTTC
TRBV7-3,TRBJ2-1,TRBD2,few,CASSFGGGSYNEQFF,TGTGCCAGCAGCTTTGGCGGGGGCTCCTACAATGAGCAGTTCTTC
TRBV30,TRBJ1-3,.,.,CAWSSGGEGNTIYF,TGTGCCTGGAGTAGCGGGGGGGAAGGAAACACCATATATTTT
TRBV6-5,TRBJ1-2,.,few,CASSYEGGGGYTF,TGTGCCAGCAGTTACGAAGGGGGTGGTGGCTACACCTTC
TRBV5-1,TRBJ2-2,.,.,CASSSSGVGTGELFF,TGCGCCAGCAGCTCCTCGGGGGTTGGCACCGGGGAGCTGTTTTTT
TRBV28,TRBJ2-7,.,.,CASNTRVREQYF,TGTGCCAGCAACACCCGGGTGCGGGAGCAGTACTTC
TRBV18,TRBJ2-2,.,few,CASSPQKTGTGELFF,TGTGCCAGCTCACCTCAAAAGACGGGGACCGGGGAGCTGTTTTTT
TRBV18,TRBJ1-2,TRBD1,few,CASSPPTGGSNYGYTF,TGTGCCAGCTCACCACCGACAGGGGGAAGTAACTATGGCTACACCTTC
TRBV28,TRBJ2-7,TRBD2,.,CASSLGLAGVYEQYF,TGTGCCAGCAGTCTGGGACTAGCGGGAGTGTACGAGCAGTACTTC
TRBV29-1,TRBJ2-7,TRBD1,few,CSVGRAGGPYEQYF,TGCAGCGTTGGAAGGGCAGGGGGCCCCTACGAGCAGTACTTC
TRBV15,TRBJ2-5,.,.,CATSRDLGVLPQETQYF,TGTGCCACCAGCAGAGACTTGGGAGTATTACCTCAAGAGACCCAGTACTTC
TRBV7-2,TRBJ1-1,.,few,CASSRTQGGAFF,TGTGCCAGCAGCCGGACCCAGGGTGGTGCTTTCTTT
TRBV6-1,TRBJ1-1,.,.,CASILRVNTEAFF,TGTGCCAGCATTTTACGGGTGAACACTGAAGCTTTCTTT
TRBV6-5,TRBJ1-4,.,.,CASSYSAERDEKLFF,TGTGCCAGCAGTTACTCGGCCGAGAGGGATGAAAAACTGTTTTTT
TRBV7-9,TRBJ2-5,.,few,CASSLAGTQETQYF,TGTGCCAGCAGCCTCGCGGGGACTCAAGAGACCCAGTACTTC
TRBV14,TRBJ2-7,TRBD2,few,CASSQSPGLVSGTSFYEQYF,TGTGCCAGCAGCCAATCCCCTGGTCTGGTGTCCGGGACTAGCTTCTACGAGCAGTACTTC
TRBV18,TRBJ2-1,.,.,CASSQNREYNEQFF,TGTGCCAGCTCACAAAACAGGGAGTACAATGAGCAGTTCTTC
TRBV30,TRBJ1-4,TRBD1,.,CAWSGQGIEKLFF,TGTGCCTGGAGCGGACAGGGGATTGAAAAACTGTTTTTT
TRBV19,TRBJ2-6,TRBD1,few,CASRKTGVSGANVLTF,TGTGCCAGTAGAAAGACAGGGGTGTCAGGGGCCAACGTCCTGACTTTC
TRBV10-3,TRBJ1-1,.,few,CAISELVYGTEAFF,TGTGCCATCAGTGAGTTGGTTTACGGCACTGAAGCTTTCTTT
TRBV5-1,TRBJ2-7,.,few,CASSRGGEGYEQYF,TGCGCCAGCAGCCGAGGGGGGGAAGGCTACGAGCAGTACTTC
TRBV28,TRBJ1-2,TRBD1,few,CASSRGQDYTF,TGTGCCAGCAGTCGTGGACAGGACTACACCTTC
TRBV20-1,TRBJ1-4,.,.,CSASDEKLFF,TGCAGTGCTAGCGATGAAAAACTGTTTTTT
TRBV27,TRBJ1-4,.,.,CASRPQGSGEKLFF,TGTGCCAGCAGACCACAGGGCTCTGGTGAAAAACTGTTTTTT